This TCR beta chain was sequenced during a study of T cells after yellow fever vaccination. This clonotype turned up a few times. This CDR3 spans 14 amino acids. V lost 5 bases to trimming and J lost 3 bases, with 14 bases between them. Germline values: CDR1 LGHNA, CDR2 YSLEER. TCRdb processed the 5' RACE reads anew with MiXCR; each CDR3 protein has one entry. The data contain about 360,000 distinct CDR3 sequences, roughly 6.2% of them seen just once; the ten biggest clones take up approximately 16%. This TCR was sampled from a man aged 25-40 years who received the YFV17D yellow fever vaccine. The chain recombines TRBV4-3 with TRBJ2-7; D gene ambiguous. The input for sequencing was PBMCs, taken 5 days after the yellow fever booster vaccination. The CDR3 DNA sequence: TGCGCCAGCAGCGAAACTACGTCCCGCTACGAGCAGTACTTC. Translation: CASSETTSRYEQYF.